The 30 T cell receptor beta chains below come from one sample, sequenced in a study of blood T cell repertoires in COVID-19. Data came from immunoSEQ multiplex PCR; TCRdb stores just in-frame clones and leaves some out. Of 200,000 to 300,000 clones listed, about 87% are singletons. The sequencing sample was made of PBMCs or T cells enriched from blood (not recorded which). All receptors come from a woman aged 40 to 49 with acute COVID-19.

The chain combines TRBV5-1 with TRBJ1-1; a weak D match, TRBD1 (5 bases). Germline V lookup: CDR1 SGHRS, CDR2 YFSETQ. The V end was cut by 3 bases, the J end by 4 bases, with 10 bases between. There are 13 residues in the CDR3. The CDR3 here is CASSSPGVTEAFF. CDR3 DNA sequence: TGCGCCAGCAGCTCCCCGGGGGTCACTGAAGCTTTCTTT.

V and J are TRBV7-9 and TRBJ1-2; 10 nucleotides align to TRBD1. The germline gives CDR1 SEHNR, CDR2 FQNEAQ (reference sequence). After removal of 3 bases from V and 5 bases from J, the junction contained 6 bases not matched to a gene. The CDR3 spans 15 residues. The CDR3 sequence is CASSLSLDRGYGYTF. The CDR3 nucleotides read TGTGCCAGCAGCTTGTCCCTGGACAGGGGGTATGGCTACACCTTC.

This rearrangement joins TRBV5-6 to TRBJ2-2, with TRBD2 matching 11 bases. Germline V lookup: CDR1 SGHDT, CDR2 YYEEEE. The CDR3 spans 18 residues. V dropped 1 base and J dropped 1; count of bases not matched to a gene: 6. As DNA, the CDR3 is TGTGCCAGCAGCTTGTTTTCTAGCGGGGGGCTGAACACCGGGGAGCTGTTTTTT. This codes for CASSLFSSGGLNTGELFF.

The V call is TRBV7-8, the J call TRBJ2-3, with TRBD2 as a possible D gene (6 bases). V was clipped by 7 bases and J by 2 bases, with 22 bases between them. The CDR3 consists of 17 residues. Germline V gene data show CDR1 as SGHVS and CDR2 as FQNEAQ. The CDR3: CASTLPRGTRNTDTQYF. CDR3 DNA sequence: TGTGCCAGCACTCTCCCTCGTGGGACTCGAAACACAGATACGCAGTATTTT.

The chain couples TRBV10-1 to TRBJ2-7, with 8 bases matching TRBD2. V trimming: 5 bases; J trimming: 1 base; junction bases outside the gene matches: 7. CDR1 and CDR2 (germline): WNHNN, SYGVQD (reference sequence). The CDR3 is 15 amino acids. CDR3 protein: CASSNRIAGSYEQYF. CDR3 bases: TGCGCCAGCAGTAATCGAATAGCGGGATCCTACGAGCAGTACTTC.

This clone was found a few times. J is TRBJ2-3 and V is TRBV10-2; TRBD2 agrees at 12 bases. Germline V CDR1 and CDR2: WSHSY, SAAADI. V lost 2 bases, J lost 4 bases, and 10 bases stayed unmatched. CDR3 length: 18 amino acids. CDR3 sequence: CASSEPRLAGVSADTQYF. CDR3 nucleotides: TGCGCCAGCAGTGAGCCCCGACTAGCGGGGGTGTCTGCAGATACGCAGTATTTT.

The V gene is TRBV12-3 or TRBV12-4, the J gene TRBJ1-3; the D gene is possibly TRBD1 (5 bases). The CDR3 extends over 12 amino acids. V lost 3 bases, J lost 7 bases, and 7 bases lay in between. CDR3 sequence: CASSFGGNTIYF. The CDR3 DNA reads TGTGCCAGCAGTTTCGGGGGGAACACCATATATTTT.

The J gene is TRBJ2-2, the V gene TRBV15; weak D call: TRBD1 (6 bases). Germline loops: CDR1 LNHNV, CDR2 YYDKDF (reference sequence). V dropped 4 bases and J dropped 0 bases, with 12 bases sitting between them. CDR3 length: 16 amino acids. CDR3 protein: CATSNPGHSNTGELFF. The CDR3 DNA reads TGTGCCACCAGCAATCCGGGACACTCGAACACCGGGGAGCTGTTTTTT.

The CDR3 coding sequence is TGTGCCAGCAGAACGGACAGGGTCAACACCGGGGAGCTGTTTTTT. It is translated as CASRTDRVNTGELFF. The chain employs TRBV6-5 and TRBJ2-2, with 8 bases fitting TRBD1. Trimming cost V 6 bases and J 2 bases; bases outside gene matches: 5. This CDR3 spans 15 amino acids. Germline assignment: CDR1 MNHEY and CDR2 SVGAGI.

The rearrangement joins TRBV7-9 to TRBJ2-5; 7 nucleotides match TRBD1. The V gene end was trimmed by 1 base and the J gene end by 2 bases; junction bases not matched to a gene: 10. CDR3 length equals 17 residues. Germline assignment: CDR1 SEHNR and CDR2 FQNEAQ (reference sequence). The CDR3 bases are TGTGCCAGCAGCTTAGGGTTCAGGGGCAGGGGGCAAGAGACCCAGTACTTC. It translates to CASSLGFRGRGQETQYF.

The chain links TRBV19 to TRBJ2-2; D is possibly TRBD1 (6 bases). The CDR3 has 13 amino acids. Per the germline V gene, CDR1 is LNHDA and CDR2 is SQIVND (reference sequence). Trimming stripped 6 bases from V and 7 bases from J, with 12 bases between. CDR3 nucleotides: TGTGCCAGTAGGGACAGAATACGCGGGGAGCTGTTTTTT. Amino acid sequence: CASRDRIRGELFF.

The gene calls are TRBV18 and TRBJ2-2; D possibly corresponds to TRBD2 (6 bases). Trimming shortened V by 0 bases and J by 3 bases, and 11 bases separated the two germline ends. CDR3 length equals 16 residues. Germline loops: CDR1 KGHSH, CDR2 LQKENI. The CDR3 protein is CASSPPRGKDTGELFF. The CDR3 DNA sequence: TGTGCCAGCTCACCACCACGGGGGAAGGACACCGGGGAGCTGTTTTTT.

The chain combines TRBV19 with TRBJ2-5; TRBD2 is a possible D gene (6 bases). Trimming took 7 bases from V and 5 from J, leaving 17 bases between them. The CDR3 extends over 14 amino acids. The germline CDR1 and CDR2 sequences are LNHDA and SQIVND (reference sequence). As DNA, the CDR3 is TGTGCCAGTAACTCAAGAGGAGGGTACGAGACCCAGTACTTC. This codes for CASNSRGGYETQYF. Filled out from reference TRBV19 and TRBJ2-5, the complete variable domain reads DGGITQSPKYLFRKEGQNVTLSCEQNLNHDAMYWYRQDPGQGLRLIYYSQIVNDFQKGDIAEGYSVSREKKESFPLTVTSAQKNPTAFYLCASNSRGGYETQYFGPGTRLLVL.

The CDR3 loop reads CASSLRDRTTEAFF. The CDR3 DNA reads TGTGCCAGCTCACTCCGGGACAGGACCACTGAAGCTTTCTTT. This chain links TRBV18 with TRBJ1-1, with 8 bases matching TRBD1. Trimming cost V 4 bases and J 4 bases; bases outside gene matches: 5. There are 14 residues in the CDR3. CDR1 and CDR2 from the germline V gene are KGHSH and LQKENI.

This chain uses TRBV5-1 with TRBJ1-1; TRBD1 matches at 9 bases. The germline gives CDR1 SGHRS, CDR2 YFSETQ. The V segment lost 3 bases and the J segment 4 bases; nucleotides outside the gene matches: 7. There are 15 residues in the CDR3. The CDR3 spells CASSSTGGIATEAFF. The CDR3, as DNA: TGCGCCAGCAGCTCAACAGGGGGCATTGCCACTGAAGCTTTCTTT. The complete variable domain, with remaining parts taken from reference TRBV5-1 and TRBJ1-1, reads KAGVTQTPRYLIKTRGQQVTLSCSPISGHRSVSWYQQTPGQGLQFLFEYFSETQRNKGNFPGRFSGRQFSNSRSEMNVSTLELGDSALYLCASSSTGGIATEAFFGQGTRLTVV.

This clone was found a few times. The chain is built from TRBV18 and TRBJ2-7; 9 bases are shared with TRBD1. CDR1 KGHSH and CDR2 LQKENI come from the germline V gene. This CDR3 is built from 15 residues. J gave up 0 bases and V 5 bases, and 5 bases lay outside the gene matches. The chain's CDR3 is CASSVGTGISYEQYV. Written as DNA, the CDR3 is TGTGCCAGCTCAGTGGGGACAGGGATCTCCTACGAGCAGTACGTC.

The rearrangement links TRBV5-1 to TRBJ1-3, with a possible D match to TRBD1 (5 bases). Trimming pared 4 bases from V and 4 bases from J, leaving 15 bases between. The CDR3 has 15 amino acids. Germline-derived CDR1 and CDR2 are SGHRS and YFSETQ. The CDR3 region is CASSPEGVRGNTIYF. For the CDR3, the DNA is TGCGCCAGCAGCCCTGAAGGGGTTCGGGGAAACACCATATATTTT.

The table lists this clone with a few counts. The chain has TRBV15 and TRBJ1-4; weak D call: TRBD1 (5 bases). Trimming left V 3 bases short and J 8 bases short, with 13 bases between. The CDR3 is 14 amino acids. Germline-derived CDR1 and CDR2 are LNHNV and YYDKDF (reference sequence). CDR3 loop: CATSSIREGEKLFF. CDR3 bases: TGTGCCACCAGCAGTATAAGGGAGGGGGAAAAACTGTTTTTT.

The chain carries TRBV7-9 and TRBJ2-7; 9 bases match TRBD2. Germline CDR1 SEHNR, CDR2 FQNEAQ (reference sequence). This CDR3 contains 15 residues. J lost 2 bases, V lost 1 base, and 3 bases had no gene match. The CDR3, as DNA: TGTGCCAGCAGCTTAGGGGGCGGGAGGGCCTACGAGCAGTACGTC. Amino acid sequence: CASSLGGGRAYEQYV.

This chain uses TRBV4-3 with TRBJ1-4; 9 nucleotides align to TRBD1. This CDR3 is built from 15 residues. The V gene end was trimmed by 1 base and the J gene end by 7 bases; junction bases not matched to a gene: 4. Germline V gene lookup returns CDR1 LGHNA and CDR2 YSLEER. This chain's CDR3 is CASSQAPDRGEKLFF. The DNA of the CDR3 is TGCGCCAGCAGCCAAGCTCCGGACAGGGGTGAAAAACTGTTTTTT.

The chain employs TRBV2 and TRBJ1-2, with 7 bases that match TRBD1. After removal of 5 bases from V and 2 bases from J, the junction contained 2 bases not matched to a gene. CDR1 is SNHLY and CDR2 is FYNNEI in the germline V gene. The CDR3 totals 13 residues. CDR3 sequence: CASSPGGNYGYTF. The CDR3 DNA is TGTGCCAGCAGTCCAGGGGGGAACTATGGCTACACCTTC.

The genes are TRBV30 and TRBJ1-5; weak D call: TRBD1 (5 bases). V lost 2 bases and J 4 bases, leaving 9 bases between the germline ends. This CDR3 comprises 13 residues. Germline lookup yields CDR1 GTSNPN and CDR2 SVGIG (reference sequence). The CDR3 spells CAWSRQLNQPQHF. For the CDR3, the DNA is TGTGCCTGGAGTCGACAGTTAAATCAGCCCCAGCATTTT.

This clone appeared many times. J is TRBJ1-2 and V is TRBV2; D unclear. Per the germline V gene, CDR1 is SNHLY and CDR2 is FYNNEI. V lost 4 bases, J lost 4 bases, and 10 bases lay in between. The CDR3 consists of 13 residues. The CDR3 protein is CASSVEGTYGYTF. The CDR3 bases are TGTGCCAGCAGTGTTGAGGGAACCTATGGCTACACCTTC.

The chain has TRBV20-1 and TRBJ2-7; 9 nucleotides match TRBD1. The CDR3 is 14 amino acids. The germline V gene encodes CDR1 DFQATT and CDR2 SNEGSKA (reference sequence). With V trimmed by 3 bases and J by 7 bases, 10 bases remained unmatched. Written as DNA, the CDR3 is TGCAGTGCTAGTGTCTGGGACAGGGCTGGAGAGCAGTACTTC. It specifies CSASVWDRAGEQYF.

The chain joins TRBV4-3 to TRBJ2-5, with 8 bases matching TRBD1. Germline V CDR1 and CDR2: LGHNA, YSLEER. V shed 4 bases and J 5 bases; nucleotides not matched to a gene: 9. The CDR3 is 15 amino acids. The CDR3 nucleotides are TGCGCCAGCAGCCTTCGGACAGGGCGAGGGGAGACCCAGTACTTC. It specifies CASSLRTGRGETQYF.

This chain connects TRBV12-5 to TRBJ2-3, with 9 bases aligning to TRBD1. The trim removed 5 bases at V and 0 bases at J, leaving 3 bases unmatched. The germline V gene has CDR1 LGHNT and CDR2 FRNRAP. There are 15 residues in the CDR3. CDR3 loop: CASGLGQGSTDTQYF. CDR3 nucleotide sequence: TGTGCTAGTGGTCTAGGACAGGGGAGCACAGATACGCAGTATTTT.

The CDR3: CASSWWDRGYGYTF. CDR3 nucleotide sequence: TGTGCCAGCAGCTGGTGGGACAGGGGATATGGCTACACCTTC. V is TRBV5-6 and J is TRBJ1-2; the match to TRBD1 covers 10 bases. Trimming removed 3 bases from V and 5 bases from J; junction bases left unmatched: 4. Per germline, CDR1 SGHDT and CDR2 YYEEEE. The CDR3 is made up of 14 amino acids.

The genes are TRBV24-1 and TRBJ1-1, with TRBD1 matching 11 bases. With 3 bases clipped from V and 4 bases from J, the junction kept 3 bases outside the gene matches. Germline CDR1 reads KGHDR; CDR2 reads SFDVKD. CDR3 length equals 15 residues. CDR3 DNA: TGTGCCACCAGTGATCGGACAGGGGGCAGCACTGAAGCTTTCTTT. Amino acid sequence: CATSDRTGGSTEAFF.

The CDR3 nucleotides are TGTGCCAGCAGCTCCGGCCGGACTTCCCAAGAGACCCAGTACTTC. Amino acids: CASSSGRTSQETQYF. The chain uses TRBV11-3 and TRBJ2-5; TRBD2 might be the D (5 bases). V was trimmed by 4 bases and J by 1 base, leaving 13 bases between them. Germline V lookup: CDR1 SGHNT, CDR2 YENEEA. The CDR3 has 15 amino acids.

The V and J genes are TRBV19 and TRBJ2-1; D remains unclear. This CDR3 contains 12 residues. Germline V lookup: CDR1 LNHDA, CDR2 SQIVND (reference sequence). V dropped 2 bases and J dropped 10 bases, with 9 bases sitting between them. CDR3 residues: CASSIPRGEQFF. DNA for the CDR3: TGTGCCAGTAGTATACCCAGAGGAGAGCAGTTCTTC.